The 14 T cell receptor beta chains below all came from one sample that was sequenced in a study of blood T cell repertoires in COVID-19. The table came from immunoSEQ multiplex PCR; TCRdb's copy has only in-frame clones and leaves some out. The table lists around 100,000 clones, 75% to 90% of them singletons. The sequencing sample was made of peripheral blood. These receptors originate from an elderly woman with acute or convalescent COVID-19.

This chain uses TRBV15 with TRBJ1-4; D remains ambiguous. The CDR3 covers 13 residues. Germline CDR1 reads LNHNV; CDR2 reads YYDKDF (reference sequence). V gave up 8 bases and J gave up 7 bases, with 14 bases separating them. CDR3 amino acids: CATGGSLAEKLFF. CDR3 bases: TGTGCCACCGGAGGCAGTTTGGCTGAAAAACTGTTTTTT.

The gene calls are TRBV7-2 and TRBJ2-3; 12 bases agree with TRBD1. V lost 3 bases and J lost 4; bases outside the gene matches: 5. In germline, CDR1 is SGHTA, CDR2 FQGNSA. The CDR3 loop spans 16 amino acids. CDR3 in amino acids: CASSFSGQGASDTQYF. The DNA of the CDR3 is TGTGCCAGCAGCTTCTCGGGACAGGGGGCCTCAGATACGCAGTATTTT.

The rearrangement joins TRBV19 to TRBJ2-5; 9 bases align to TRBD1. The CDR3 runs to 14 residues. The V and J ends lost 6 bases and 5 bases, in that order; junction bases with no gene match: 7. Germline V gives CDR1 LNHDA, CDR2 SQIVND (reference sequence). Written as DNA, the CDR3 is TGTGCCAGTAGCAATACAGGGGGCAAGGAGACCCAGTACTTC. This translates into CASSNTGGKETQYF.

The CDR3 sequence is CASSTLAGLGYTF. Here the CDR3 DNA reads TGTGCCAGCAGTACCCTCGCAGGGCTTGGCTACACCTTC. The chain links TRBV6-5 to TRBJ1-2; TRBD1 is a possible D gene (5 bases). This CDR3 has 13 residues. V was clipped by 5 bases and J by 7 bases, with 14 bases between them. The germline V gene encodes CDR1 MNHEY and CDR2 SVGAGI.

This chain joins TRBV7-9 and TRBJ1-2; D perhaps matches TRBD1 (5 bases). Germline CDR1 reads SEHNR; CDR2 reads FQNEAQ (reference sequence). V lost 2 bases, J lost 3 bases, and 7 bases lay in between. The CDR3 consists of 13 residues. CDR3 nucleotides: TGTGCCAGCAGCTTACGGGGGGACTATGGCTACACCTTC. Protein product: CASSLRGDYGYTF.

The chain is built from TRBV5-1 and TRBJ2-1, with 11 bases matching TRBD2. The CDR3 runs to 14 residues. With V trimmed by 2 bases and J by 7 bases, 2 bases remained unmatched. Germline CDR1 reads SGHRS; CDR2 reads YFSETQ. The CDR3 DNA follows: TGCGCCAGCAGCTTTAGCGGGGGGGGTAATGAGCAGTTCTTC. Its protein is CASSFSGGGNEQFF.

This clone was seen just once. The chain is built from TRBV28 and TRBJ1-1; D not certain. From germline, CDR1 is MDHEN and CDR2 SYDVKM. V lost 4 bases and J 3 bases, leaving 9 bases between the germline ends. The CDR3 has 13 amino acids. Here the CDR3 reads CASSSPGDTEAFF. The CDR3 region has the DNA TGTGCCAGCAGTTCCCCCGGGGACACTGAAGCTTTCTTT.

This rearrangement joins TRBV11-2 to TRBJ1-2; D uncertain. This CDR3 comprises 14 residues. CDR1 is SGHAT, CDR2 FQNNGV, per germline. The V end lost 5 bases, the J end lost 2 bases, and 12 bases lay between the germline ends. CDR3 region: CASSLQRTNYGYTF. CDR3 coding DNA: TGTGCCAGCAGCCTACAGAGAACCAACTATGGCTACACCTTC.

V gene TRBV12-5 combines with J gene TRBJ1-2; a possible D gene is TRBD1 (5 bases). The V and J ends lost 0 bases and 8 bases respectively, with 13 bases between them. The CDR3 is made up of 14 amino acids. Germline-derived CDR1 and CDR2 are LGHNT and FRNRAP. As DNA, the CDR3 is TGTGCTAGTGGTTTGGTACCACAGGTAGGGGGCTACACCTTC. This encodes CASGLVPQVGGYTF.

The J gene is TRBJ2-5, the V gene TRBV4-1, with TRBD2 identical over 8 bases. The CDR3 spans 18 residues. V lost 0 bases and J lost 3; bases outside the gene matches: 12. Per germline, CDR1 MGHRA and CDR2 YSYEKL. The CDR3 nucleotides read TGCGCCAGCAGCCAAGATTTTCGGTCTAGCGGGTCTAAAGAGACCCAGTACTTC. It codes for CASSQDFRSSGSKETQYF.

The chain carries TRBV7-8 and TRBJ2-7, with 7 bases matching TRBD1. Germline V CDR1 and CDR2: SGHVS, FQNEAQ. V gave up 4 bases and J gave up 9 bases; unmatched junction bases: 12. The CDR3 totals 14 residues. The CDR3 DNA reads TGTGCCAGCAGCTCGACAGGGCTTATCGATGGGCAGTACTTC. Translation: CASSSTGLIDGQYF.

The chain recombines TRBV5-1 with TRBJ1-3; TRBD1 might be the D (5 bases). Trimming cost V 4 bases and J 1 base, with 15 bases left between them. The CDR3 has 16 amino acids. Germline V gene sequence: CDR1 SGHRS, CDR2 YFSETQ. The DNA of the CDR3 is TGCGCCAGCAGCCCTCCGGGGGTGGGTTCTGGAAACACCATATATTTT. This sequence encodes CASSPPGVGSGNTIYF.

The chain carries TRBV29-1 and TRBJ1-1; D is uncertain. Germline V lookup: CDR1 SQVTM, CDR2 ANQGSEA. V was trimmed by 4 bases and J by 9 bases, leaving 9 bases between them. The CDR3 has 10 residues. The CDR3 spells CSVVRDKAFF. In DNA form, the CDR3 reads TGCAGCGTTGTTAGAGACAAAGCTTTCTTT.

This clone has only one observation. The chain combines TRBV2 with TRBJ2-7; D may be TRBD2 (6 bases). The germline gives CDR1 SNHLY, CDR2 FYNNEI. This CDR3 is 15 amino acids long. V lost 2 bases and J lost 5, with 16 bases in between. CDR3 sequence (DNA): TGTGCCAGCAGTGAATTCCCCCGGGGGAAGAACGAGCAGTACTTC. Encoded protein: CASSEFPRGKNEQYF.